This entry features one TCR beta chain sequence. Its antigen is still unknown. Following extraction, RNA underwent reverse transcription to cDNA, which served as the sequencing template. Clones were read by immunoSEQ multiplex PCR, and TCRdb kept only the in-frame ones, dropping some. The table records approximately 150,000 clones, 60% of them present only once. This specimen belongs to a study of CD8+ T cells in alopecia areata. Treatment of the sample: oral pan-JAK inhibitor, 5-10 mg twice daily. Findings and limits, study-wide: Scalp clonality and expanded CD8+ clones among the top 100 were significantly decreased by tofacitinib. Persistence in scalp and blood during tofacitinib was observed for many expanded lesional clones. Given one nonresponder, whether baseline CD8+ expansion relates to response remains uncertain.

This TCR was recovered from a human donor with alopecia areata. The material sequenced was CD4+ T cells sorted from blood, taken at week 24, from a patient treated with tofacitinib.

CDR3 in amino acids: CASSEGSYEQYF. CDR3 nucleotide sequence: TGTGCCAGCTCGGAAGGCTCCTACGAGCAGTACTTC. The rearrangement links TRBV18 to TRBJ2-7, with D unclear. V lost 6 bases to trimming and J lost 0 bases, with 6 bases between them. This CDR3 is 12 amino acids long. From germline, CDR1 is KGHSH and CDR2 LQKENI.